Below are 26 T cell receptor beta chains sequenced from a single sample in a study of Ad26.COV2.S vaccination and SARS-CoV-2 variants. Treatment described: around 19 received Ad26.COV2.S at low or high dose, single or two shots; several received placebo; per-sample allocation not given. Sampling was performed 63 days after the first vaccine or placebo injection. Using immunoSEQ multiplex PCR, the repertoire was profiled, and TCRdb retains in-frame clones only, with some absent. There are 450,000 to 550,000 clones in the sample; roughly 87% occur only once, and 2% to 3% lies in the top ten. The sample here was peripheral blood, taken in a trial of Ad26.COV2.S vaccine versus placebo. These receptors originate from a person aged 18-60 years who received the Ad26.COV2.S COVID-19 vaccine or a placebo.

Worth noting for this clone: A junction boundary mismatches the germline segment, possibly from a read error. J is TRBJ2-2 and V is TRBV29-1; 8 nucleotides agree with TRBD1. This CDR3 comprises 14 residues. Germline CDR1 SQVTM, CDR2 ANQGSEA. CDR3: CSVEGQGANGELFF. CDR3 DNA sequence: TGCAGCGTCGAAGGTCAGGGGGCAAACGGGGAGCTGTTTTTT.

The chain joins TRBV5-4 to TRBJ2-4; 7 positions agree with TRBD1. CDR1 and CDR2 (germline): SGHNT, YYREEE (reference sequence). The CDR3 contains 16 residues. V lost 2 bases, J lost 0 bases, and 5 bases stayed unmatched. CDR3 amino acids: CASSLGQELAKNIQYF. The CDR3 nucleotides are TGTGCCAGCAGCTTAGGACAGGAGTTAGCCAAAAACATTCAGTACTTC.

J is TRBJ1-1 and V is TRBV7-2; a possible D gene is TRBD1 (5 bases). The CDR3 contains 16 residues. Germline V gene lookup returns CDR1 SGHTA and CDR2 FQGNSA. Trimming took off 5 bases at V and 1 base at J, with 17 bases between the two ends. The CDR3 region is CASSPHERGWNTEAFF. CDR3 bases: TGTGCCAGCAGCCCCCACGAGCGGGGGTGGAACACTGAAGCTTTCTTT.

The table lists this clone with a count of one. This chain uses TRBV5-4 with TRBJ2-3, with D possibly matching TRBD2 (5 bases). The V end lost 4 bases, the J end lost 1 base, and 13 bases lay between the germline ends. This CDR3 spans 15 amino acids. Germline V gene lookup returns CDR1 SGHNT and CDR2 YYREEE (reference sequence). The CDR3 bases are TGTGCCAGCAGCGCTGACTTCGGGGGCACAGATACGCAGTATTTT. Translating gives CASSADFGGTDTQYF.

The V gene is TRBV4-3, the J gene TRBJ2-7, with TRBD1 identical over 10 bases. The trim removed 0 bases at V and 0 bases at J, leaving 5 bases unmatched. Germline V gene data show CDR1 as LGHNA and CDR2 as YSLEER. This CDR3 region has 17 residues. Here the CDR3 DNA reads TGCGCCAGCAGCCAAGATGGGACAGGGGAACCCTCCTACGAGCAGTACTTC. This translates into CASSQDGTGEPSYEQYF.

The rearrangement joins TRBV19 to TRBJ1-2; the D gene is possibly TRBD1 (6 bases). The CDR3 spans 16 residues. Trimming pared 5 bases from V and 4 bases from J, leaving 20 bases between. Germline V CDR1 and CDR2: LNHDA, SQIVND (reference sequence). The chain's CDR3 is CASSSPGAGQLYGYTF. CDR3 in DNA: TGTGCCAGTAGTTCCCCGGGGGCCGGGCAACTCTATGGCTACACCTTC. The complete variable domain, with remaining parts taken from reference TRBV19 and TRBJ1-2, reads DGGITQSPKYLFRKEGQNVTLSCEQNLNHDAMYWYRQDPGQGLRLIYYSQIVNDFQKGDIAEGYSVSREKKESFPLTVTSAQKNPTAFYLCASSSPGAGQLYGYTFGSGTRLTVV.

The CDR3 DNA is TGTGCCAGCAGTTACTCGGGCCAGGGGGGACTCTTCCAAGAGACCCAGTACTTC. Encoded protein: CASSYSGQGGLFQETQYF. The rearrangement joins TRBV6-2 or TRBV6-3 to TRBJ2-5; a possible D gene is TRBD1 (7 bases). Germline CDR1 reads MNHEY; CDR2 reads SVGEGT. V was clipped by 0 bases and J by 1 base, with 18 bases between them. The length of the CDR3 is 18 residues.

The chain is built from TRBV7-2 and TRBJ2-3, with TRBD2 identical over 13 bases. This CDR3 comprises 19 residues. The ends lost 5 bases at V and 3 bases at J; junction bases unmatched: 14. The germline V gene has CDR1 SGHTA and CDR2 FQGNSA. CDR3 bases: TGTGCCAGCAGCCCTAGACTAGCGGGGGGTATATCACGGACAGATACGCAGTATTTT. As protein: CASSPRLAGGISRTDTQYF.

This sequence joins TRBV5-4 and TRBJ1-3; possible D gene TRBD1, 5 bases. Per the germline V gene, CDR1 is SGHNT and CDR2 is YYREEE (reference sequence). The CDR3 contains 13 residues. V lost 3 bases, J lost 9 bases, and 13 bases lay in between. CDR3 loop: CASSSNTRGTIYF. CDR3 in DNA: TGTGCCAGCAGCTCCAACACGAGGGGCACCATATATTTT.

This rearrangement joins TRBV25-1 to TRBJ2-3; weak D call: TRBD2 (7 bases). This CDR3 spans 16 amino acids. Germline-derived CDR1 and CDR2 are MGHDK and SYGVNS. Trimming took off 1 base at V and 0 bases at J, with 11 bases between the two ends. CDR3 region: CASSELGGDSTDTQYF. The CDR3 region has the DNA TGTGCCAGCAGTGAATTAGGGGGGGACAGCACAGATACGCAGTATTTT. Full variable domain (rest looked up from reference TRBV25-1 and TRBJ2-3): EADIYQTPRYLVIGTGKKITLECSQTMGHDKMYWYQQDPGMELHLIHYSYGVNSTEKGDLSSESTVSRIRTEHFPLTLESARPSHTSQYLCASSELGGDSTDTQYFGPGTRLTVL.

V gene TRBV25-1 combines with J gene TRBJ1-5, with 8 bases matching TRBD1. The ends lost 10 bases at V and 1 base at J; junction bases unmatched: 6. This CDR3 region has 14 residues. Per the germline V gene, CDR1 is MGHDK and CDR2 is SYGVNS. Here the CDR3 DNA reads TGTGCCAACGGACAGGGTGTAAGCAATCAGCCCCAGCATTTT. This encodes CANGQGVSNQPQHF.

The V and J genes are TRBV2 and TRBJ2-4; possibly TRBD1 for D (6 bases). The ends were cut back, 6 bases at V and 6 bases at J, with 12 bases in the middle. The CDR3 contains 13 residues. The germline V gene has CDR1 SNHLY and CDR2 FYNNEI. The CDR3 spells CASRQGSGNIQYF. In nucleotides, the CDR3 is TGTGCCAGCAGACAGGGATCGGGAAACATTCAGTACTTC.

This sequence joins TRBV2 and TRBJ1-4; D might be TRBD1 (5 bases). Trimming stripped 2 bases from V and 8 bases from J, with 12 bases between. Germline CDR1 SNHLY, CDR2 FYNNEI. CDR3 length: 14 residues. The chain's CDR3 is CASSESGPSEKLFF. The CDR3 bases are TGTGCCAGCAGTGAATCAGGGCCGTCGGAAAAACTGTTTTTT. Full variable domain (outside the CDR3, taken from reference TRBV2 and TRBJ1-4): EPEVTQTPSHQVTQMGQEVILRCVPISNHLYFYWYRQILGQKVEFLVSFYNNEISEKSEIFDDQFSVERPDGSNFTLKIRSTKLEDSAMYFCASSESGPSEKLFFGSGTQLSVL.

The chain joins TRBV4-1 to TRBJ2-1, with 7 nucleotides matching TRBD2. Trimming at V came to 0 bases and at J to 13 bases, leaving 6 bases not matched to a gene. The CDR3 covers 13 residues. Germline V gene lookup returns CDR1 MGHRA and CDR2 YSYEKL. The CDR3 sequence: CASSQEGLADQFF. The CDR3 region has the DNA TGCGCCAGCAGCCAAGAGGGCCTAGCGGACCAGTTCTTC.

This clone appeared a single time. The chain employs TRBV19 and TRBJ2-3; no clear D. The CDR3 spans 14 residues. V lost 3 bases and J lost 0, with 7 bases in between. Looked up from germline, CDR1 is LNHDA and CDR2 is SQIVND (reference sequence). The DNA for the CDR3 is TGTGCCAGTAGTATCCGCGATAGCACAGATACGCAGTATTTT. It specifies CASSIRDSTDTQYF.

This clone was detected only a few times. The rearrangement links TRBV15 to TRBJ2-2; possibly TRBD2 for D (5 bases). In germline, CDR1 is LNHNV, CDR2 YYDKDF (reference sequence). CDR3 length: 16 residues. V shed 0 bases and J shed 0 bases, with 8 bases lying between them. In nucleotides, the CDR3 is TGTGCCACCAGCAGAGAGTACGGGGCGAACACCGGGGAGCTGTTTTTT. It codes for CATSREYGANTGELFF.

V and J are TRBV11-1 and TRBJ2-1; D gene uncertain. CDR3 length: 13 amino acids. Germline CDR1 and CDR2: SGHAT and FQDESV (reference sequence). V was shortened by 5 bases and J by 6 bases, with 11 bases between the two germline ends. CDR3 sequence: CASSMGRSNEQFF. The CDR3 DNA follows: TGTGCCAGCAGCATGGGTAGGAGCAATGAGCAGTTCTTC.

The CDR3 is CASSPGTGSYEQYF. CDR3 DNA: TGTGCCAGTAGTCCCGGGACAGGCTCCTACGAGCAGTACTTC. The rearrangement joins TRBV19 to TRBJ2-7, with TRBD1 matching over 8 bases. The trim removed 5 bases at V and 0 bases at J, leaving 3 bases unmatched. The CDR3 length is 14 residues. CDR1 and CDR2 from the germline V gene are LNHDA and SQIVND (reference sequence).

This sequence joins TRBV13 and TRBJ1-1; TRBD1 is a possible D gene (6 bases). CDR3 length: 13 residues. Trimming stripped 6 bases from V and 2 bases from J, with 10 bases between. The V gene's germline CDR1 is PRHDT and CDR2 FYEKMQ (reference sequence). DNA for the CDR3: TGTGCCAGCAGACAGGGATTAAACACTGAAGCTTTCTTT. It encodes CASRQGLNTEAFF.

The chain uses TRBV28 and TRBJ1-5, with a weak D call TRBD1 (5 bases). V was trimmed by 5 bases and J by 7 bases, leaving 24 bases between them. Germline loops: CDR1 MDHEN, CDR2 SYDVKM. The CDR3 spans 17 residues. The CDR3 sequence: CASSRLRARGRDQPQHF. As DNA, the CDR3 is TGTGCCAGCAGTCGACTAAGGGCAAGGGGCCGGGACCAGCCCCAGCATTTT.

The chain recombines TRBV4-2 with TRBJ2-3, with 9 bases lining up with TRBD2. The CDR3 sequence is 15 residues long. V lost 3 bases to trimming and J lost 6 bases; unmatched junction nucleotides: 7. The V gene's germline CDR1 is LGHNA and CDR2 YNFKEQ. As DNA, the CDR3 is TGTGCCAGCAGCCAGGATGAGCGGGAGGCTGATACGCAGTATTTT. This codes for CASSQDEREADTQYF.

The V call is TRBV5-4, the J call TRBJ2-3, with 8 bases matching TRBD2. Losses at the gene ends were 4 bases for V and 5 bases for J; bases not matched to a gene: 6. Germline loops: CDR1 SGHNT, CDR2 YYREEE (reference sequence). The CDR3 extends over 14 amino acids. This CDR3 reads CASSRWLAGDTQYF. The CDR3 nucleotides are TGTGCCAGCAGCCGATGGCTAGCGGGAGATACGCAGTATTTT.

CDR3 amino acids: CASGLYTGELFF. The DNA for the CDR3 is TGCGCCAGCGGACTTTACACCGGGGAGCTGTTTTTT. The V and J genes are TRBV5-1 and TRBJ2-2; a possible D gene is TRBD2 (5 bases). The CDR3 length is 12 residues. V lost 7 bases, J lost 3 bases, and 7 bases lay in between. Germline CDR1 reads SGHRS; CDR2 reads YFSETQ.

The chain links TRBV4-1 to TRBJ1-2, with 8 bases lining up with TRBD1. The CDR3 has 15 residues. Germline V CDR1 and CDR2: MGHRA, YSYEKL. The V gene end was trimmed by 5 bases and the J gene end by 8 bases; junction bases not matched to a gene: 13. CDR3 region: CASSNLGQGRWGYTF. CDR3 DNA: TGCGCCAGCAGCAACCTCGGACAGGGCCGGTGGGGCTACACCTTC.

The CDR3 DNA follows: TGTGCCAGCAGCGGAGGGTTAGGCAGGGGGAGCTCTGGGGCCAACGTCCTGACTTTC. Encoded protein: CASSGGLGRGSSGANVLTF. The chain carries TRBV5-4 and TRBJ2-6; TRBD1 might be the D (7 bases). Germline-derived CDR1 and CDR2 are SGHNT and YYREEE (reference sequence). This CDR3 is 19 amino acids long. Trimming left V 4 bases short and J 0 bases short, with 20 bases between.

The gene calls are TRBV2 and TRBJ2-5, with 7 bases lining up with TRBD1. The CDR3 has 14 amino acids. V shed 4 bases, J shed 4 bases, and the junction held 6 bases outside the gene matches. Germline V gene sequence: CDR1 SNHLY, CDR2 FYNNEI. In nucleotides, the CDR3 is TGTGCCAGCAGTGCGAGGGGGCGCGGAGAGACCCAGTACTTC. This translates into CASSARGRGETQYF. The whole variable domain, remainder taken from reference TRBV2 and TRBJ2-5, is EPEVTQTPSHQVTQMGQEVILRCVPISNHLYFYWYRQILGQKVEFLVSFYNNEISEKSEIFDDQFSVERPDGSNFTLKIRSTKLEDSAMYFCASSARGRGETQYFGPGTRLLVL.